A single sample gave rise to the 13 T cell receptor beta chains below, sequenced in a study of cytomegalovirus exposure and HLA in healthy donors. Use of 60 Vbeta and 13 Jbeta primers characterized the PCR. Measured with immunoSEQ multiplex PCR; TCRdb has only the in-frame clones, and not every one. The sample contains around 190,000 clones, approximately 80% of which appear only once. Sequences were obtained from PBMCs. The receptors stem from a woman between 25 and 40 years old in good health and CMV-seropositive.

The chain is built from TRBV5-1 and TRBJ2-2, with D maybe TRBD2 (6 bases). V shed 6 bases and J shed 14 bases, with 23 bases lying between them. The CDR3 runs 14 residues. Germline V gene data show CDR1 as SGHRS and CDR2 as YFSETQ. The DNA of the CDR3 is TGCGCCAGCAATAAGGACTACTTCCCGGGAGATCTGTTTTTT. Residues: CASNKDYFPGDLFF.

The V gene is TRBV2, the J gene TRBJ2-2; 9 bases align to TRBD1. V was clipped by 5 bases and J by 3 bases; unmatched bases: 7. CDR3 length: 16 residues. Germline V gene sequence: CDR1 SNHLY, CDR2 FYNNEI. CDR3 sequence: CASSLTGGADTGELFF. The CDR3 nucleotides are TGTGCCAGCAGTCTTACAGGGGGCGCGGACACCGGGGAGCTGTTTTTT.

In its sample, this clone was seen a few times. The chain couples TRBV28 to TRBJ1-5; weak D call: TRBD1 (5 bases). V lost 5 bases, J lost 2 bases, and 13 bases lay in between. The CDR3 is 15 amino acids. Germline V gene lookup returns CDR1 MDHEN and CDR2 SYDVKM. The CDR3 loop reads CASSPPQGGNQPQHF. The CDR3 nucleotides read TGTGCCAGCAGTCCCCCTCAGGGTGGCAATCAGCCCCAGCATTTT.

A few counts support this clone. This chain joins TRBV11-3 and TRBJ2-4; 7 nucleotides agree with TRBD2. Per germline, CDR1 SGHNT and CDR2 YENEEA. Trimming took 0 bases from V and 7 from J; bases not matched to a gene: 6. CDR3 length equals 15 residues. CDR3 nucleotide sequence: TGTGCCAGCAGCTTAGATGGAGTACTAGCGAACATTCAGTACTTC. Amino acid sequence: CASSLDGVLANIQYF.

The rearrangement links TRBV19 to TRBJ2-5; 10 nucleotides align to TRBD2. Trimming cost V 1 base and J 1 base; bases outside gene matches: 3. CDR1 and CDR2 (germline): LNHDA, SQIVND (reference sequence). The CDR3 length is 16 residues. CDR3 sequence reads: CASSIGTSGTQETQYF. CDR3 sequence (DNA): TGTGCCAGTAGTATAGGAACTAGCGGGACCCAAGAGACCCAGTACTTC.

The J gene is TRBJ2-1, the V gene TRBV4-3, with 9 bases aligning to TRBD2. The germline CDR1 and CDR2 sequences are LGHNA and YSLEER. This CDR3 has 15 residues. J was trimmed by 5 bases and V by 5 bases; bases with no gene match: 7. Here the CDR3 reads CASSEGSGRNNEQFF. The DNA of the CDR3 is TGCGCCAGCAGCGAGGGTAGCGGGAGAAACAATGAGCAGTTCTTC.

The chain recombines TRBV9 with TRBJ2-5, with a tentative D call TRBD1 (6 bases). V was cut by 2 bases and J by 4 bases, with 9 bases left in between. Germline V gene data show CDR1 as SGDLS and CDR2 as YYNGEE. The length of the CDR3 is 13 residues. CDR3 DNA: TGTGCCAGCAGCGTGAGGGGGTCAGAGACCCAGTACTTC. Translated, it gives CASSVRGSETQYF.

The chain links TRBV5-4 to TRBJ2-7, with D possibly being TRBD1 (6 bases). This CDR3 has 11 residues. V was cut by 4 bases and J by 7 bases, with 9 bases left in between. CDR1 SGHNT and CDR2 YYREEE come from the germline V gene (reference sequence). CDR3 loop: CASSLGQEQYF. The CDR3 DNA follows: TGTGCCAGCAGCCTCGGACAGGAGCAGTACTTC.

The V call is TRBV18, the J call TRBJ1-6, with no clear D. Germline lookup yields CDR1 KGHSH and CDR2 LQKENI. V lost 2 bases, J lost 0 bases, and 8 bases lay in between. The CDR3 has 16 amino acids. The CDR3 DNA reads TGTGCCAGCTCACCATCGGGGAGCTCCTATAATTCACCCCTCCACTTT. Amino acids: CASSPSGSSYNSPLHF.

The chain has TRBV6-5 and TRBJ2-3; TRBD1 is a possible D gene (6 bases). Germline CDR1 MNHEY, CDR2 SVGAGI. This CDR3 has 15 residues. Between the trimmed V and J ends, which lost 7 bases and 0 bases, there was a span of 14 bases. The CDR3 loop is CASKKTGSSTDTQYF. DNA for the CDR3: TGTGCCAGCAAAAAAACAGGGTCTAGCACAGATACGCAGTATTTT.

This clone occurred a few times. The J gene is TRBJ2-7, the V gene TRBV27; tentatively, D is TRBD1 (6 bases). The germline CDR1 and CDR2 sequences are MNHEY and SMNVEV (reference sequence). V was shortened by 6 bases and J by 0 bases, with 12 bases between the two germline ends. The CDR3 spans 14 residues. CDR3 residues: CASSANRASYEQYF. The CDR3, as DNA: TGTGCCAGCAGCGCGAACAGGGCCTCCTACGAGCAGTACTTC.

The genes are TRBV5-1 and TRBJ1-6; TRBD1 agrees at 8 bases. CDR1 SGHRS and CDR2 YFSETQ come from the germline V gene. The CDR3 extends over 15 amino acids. V gave up 7 bases and J gave up 2 bases; unmatched junction bases: 5. Here the CDR3 DNA reads TGCGCCAGCCGACAGGGGAGTACCTATAATTCACCCCTCCACTTT. This codes for CASRQGSTYNSPLHF. Full variable domain (outside the CDR3, taken from reference TRBV5-1 and TRBJ1-6): KAGVTQTPRYLIKTRGQQVTLSCSPISGHRSVSWYQQTPGQGLQFLFEYFSETQRNKGNFPGRFSGRQFSNSRSEMNVSTLELGDSALYLCASRQGSTYNSPLHFGNGTRLTVT.

To note about this clone: One end of the junction does not line up with germline, which may come from a read error. V usage is TRBV15 and J usage is TRBJ2-7; 9 bases agree with TRBD1. CDR1 LNHNV and CDR2 YYDKDF come from the germline V gene (reference sequence). The CDR3 covers 14 residues. The CDR3 reads CATGRDRAGREQYF. The CDR3 DNA reads TGTGCCACCGGCAGGGACAGGGCGGGTAGAGAGCAGTACTTC. Looking up the rest from reference TRBV15 and TRBJ2-7 gives the full variable domain: DAMVIQNPRYQVTQFGKPVTLSCSQTLNHNVMYWYQQKSSQAPKLLFHYYDKDFNNEADTPDNFQSRRPNTSFCFLDIRSPGLGDTAMYLCATGRDRAGREQYFGPGTRLTVT.